This T cell receptor (beta chain) was recorded in a study of shared clonotypes between healthy human individuals. Study conclusions and caveats: Against clonotypes common to all four donors, non-shared ones had lower generation probabilities.

CDR1 and CDR2 (germline): SGHVS, FNYEAQ. The CDR3 extends over 13 amino acids. Trimming shortened V by 5 bases and J by 9 bases, and 14 bases separated the two germline ends. Assay used: immunoSEQ multiplex PCR; TCRdb lists only in-frame clones, some missing. This table has around 2,100,000 clones, less than 95% appearing once. The naive CD8 subset, CD45RO-negative cells positively selected for CCR7, excluded terminally differentiated effector memory CD45RA+ cells. The sample holds one count of this clone. Its target is unknown. The clonotype comes from a man in his late teens or twenties in good health. This rearrangement joins TRBV7-6 to TRBJ2-1, with D tentatively TRBD2 (6 bases). Sequencing was carried out using naive CD8+ T cells sorted from blood. CDR3 in amino acids: CASSLDLGGEQFF. The CDR3 DNA reads TGTGCCAGCAGCCTAGACCTGGGGGGTGAGCAGTTCTTC.